This entry is about one TCR beta chain. The source of the sample is a study of cytomegalovirus exposure and HLA in healthy donors. Trimming cost V 5 bases and J 7 bases; bases outside gene matches: 12. This CDR3 comprises 16 residues. Per germline, CDR1 SGHTA and CDR2 FQGNSA. 13 Jbeta primers and 60 Vbeta primers were used for the PCR. Using immunoSEQ multiplex PCR, the repertoire was profiled, and TCRdb retains in-frame clones only, with some absent. This sample contains approximately 110,000 clones. The J gene is TRBJ2-1, the V gene TRBV7-2; TRBD1 matches at 9 bases. The sample comprised PBMCs. This TCR derives from a young man in good health and CMV-seronegative. In DNA, the CDR3 is TGTGCCAGCAGCCCGATCGGACAGGGGTTTTATAATGAGCAGTTCTTC. Its translation: CASSPIGQGFYNEQFF.